The 22 T cell receptor beta chains presented below share a single source sample, sequenced in a study of blood T cell repertoires in COVID-19. Repertoires were generated with immunoSEQ multiplex PCR, while TCRdb's copy carries only in-frame clones and drops some. The data contain approximately 72,000 clones, approximately 89% of them singletons. Sequencing used peripheral blood. The receptors were gathered from a man aged 55-75 years with acute or convalescent COVID-19.

V gene TRBV7-2 combines with J gene TRBJ2-7; D remains unclear. The CDR3 is made up of 13 amino acids. The germline V and J ends were trimmed by 6 bases and 6 bases, with 15 bases remaining between them. CDR1 and CDR2 (germline): SGHTA, FQGNSA. CDR3 coding DNA: TGTGCCAGCAGACGCGATGTACGGTCCGAGCAGTACTTC. Translating gives CASRRDVRSEQYF.

CDR3 loop: CASSASRGGEKLFF. The CDR3 bases are TGTGCCAGCAGCGCAAGCCGGGGGGGAGAAAAACTGTTTTTT. The chain carries TRBV3-1 (or the pseudogene TRBV3-2) and TRBJ1-4; D is possibly TRBD1 (5 bases). V gave up 5 bases and J gave up 8 bases, with 15 bases separating them. This CDR3 is built from 14 residues. In germline, CDR1 is LGHDT, CDR2 YNNKEL (reference sequence).

The rearrangement uses TRBV7-3 and TRBJ1-2, with D maybe TRBD1 (5 bases). The CDR3 has 15 residues. Germline CDR1 and CDR2: SGHTA and FQGTGA. The V gene lost 5 bases and the J gene lost 2 bases, with 15 bases spanning the gap. The CDR3 loop reads CASSPQGLFNYGYTF. CDR3 sequence (DNA): TGTGCCAGCAGCCCGCAGGGACTCTTCAACTATGGCTACACCTTC.

The rearrangement uses TRBV6-1 and TRBJ1-4; D call uncertain. The CDR3 contains 16 residues. Trimming left V 0 bases short and J 6 bases short, with 14 bases between. The germline gives CDR1 MNHNS, CDR2 SASEGT. The DNA of the CDR3 is TGTGCCAGCAGTGAAGCTGGTGCACGGTGGTATGAAAAACTGTTTTTT. This codes for CASSEAGARWYEKLFF.

The rearrangement links TRBV18 to TRBJ1-1; 7 bases line up with TRBD1. The V gene's germline CDR1 is KGHSH and CDR2 LQKENI. The CDR3 spans 18 residues. Trimming cost V 2 bases and J 0 bases; bases outside gene matches: 12. CDR3 nucleotide sequence: TGTGCCAGCTCACCAGTCCCTATGGGGACAGCCATGAACACTGAAGCTTTCTTT. This translates into CASSPVPMGTAMNTEAFF.

The chain uses TRBV2 and TRBJ2-3; 10 positions match TRBD2. V gave up 6 bases and J gave up 1 base; unmatched junction bases: 4. Per germline, CDR1 SNHLY and CDR2 FYNNEI. The CDR3 is 15 residues long. The CDR3, as DNA: TGTGCCAGCAGATCAGCGGGGGGGGGCACAGATACGCAGTATTTT. Its translation: CASRSAGGGTDTQYF.

This chain connects TRBV25-1 to TRBJ2-1; 7 bases are a match to TRBD1. Germline V CDR1 and CDR2: MGHDK, SYGVNS. V was clipped by 6 bases and J by 3 bases; unmatched bases: 8. CDR3 length: 15 residues. The CDR3 sequence: CASRKSGQNYNEQFF. The CDR3 DNA reads as TGTGCCAGCAGAAAGTCGGGACAGAACTACAATGAGCAGTTCTTC.

The chain joins TRBV10-3 to TRBJ2-7; D is unclear. Germline V gives CDR1 ENHRY, CDR2 SYGVKD. The CDR3 extends over 13 amino acids. The ends were cut back, 3 bases at V and 9 bases at J, with 15 bases in the middle. The CDR3, as DNA: TGTGCCATCAGTGAACAGCAGAAGATAGGGCAGTACTTC. The encoded protein is CAISEQQKIGQYF.

The V gene is TRBV28, the J gene TRBJ1-2; D might be TRBD1 (5 bases). V was clipped by 3 bases and J by 4 bases, with 12 bases between them. Germline-derived CDR1 and CDR2 are MDHEN and SYDVKM. The CDR3 has 14 residues. CDR3 sequence reads: CASSLGKGSYGYTF. In DNA, the CDR3 is TGTGCCAGCAGTTTGGGGAAGGGGTCCTATGGCTACACCTTC.

V and J are TRBV5-1 and TRBJ2-1; D uncertain. The V end was cut by 0 bases, the J end by 2 bases, with 9 bases between. The CDR3 has 15 residues. Germline V gene lookup returns CDR1 SGHRS and CDR2 YFSETQ. The DNA for the CDR3 is TGCGCCAGCAGCTTGGATGGCCAGACCTACAATGAGCAGTTCTTC. It yields the protein CASSLDGQTYNEQFF.

CDR3 DNA sequence: TGTGCCAGCAGCTTATACGCAGGGGTGATGCCGACTGAAGCTTTCTTT. Protein product: CASSLYAGVMPTEAFF. The chain is built from TRBV7-9 and TRBJ1-1; D might be TRBD1 (6 bases). Germline V gene data show CDR1 as SEHNR and CDR2 as FQNEAQ (reference sequence). This CDR3 is built from 16 residues. The V gene lost 2 bases and the J gene lost 5 bases, with 18 bases spanning the gap.

The sample holds one count of this clone. The CDR3: CASSLVGGNTIYF. The CDR3 coding sequence is TGTGCCAGCAGCTTGGTGGGCGGAAACACCATATATTTT. The V and J genes are TRBV5-4 and TRBJ1-3; D remains unclear. This CDR3 region has 13 residues. In germline, CDR1 is SGHNT, CDR2 YYREEE (reference sequence). The V and J ends lost 0 bases and 4 bases respectively, with 5 bases between them.

V and J are TRBV6-1 and TRBJ1-2; tentatively, D is TRBD1 (5 bases). This CDR3 is built from 17 residues. CDR1 is MNHNS and CDR2 is SASEGT in the germline V gene. The V and J ends lost 3 bases and 4 bases respectively, with 21 bases between them. The CDR3 DNA follows: TGTGCCAGCAGTGATCCTCACATGGGACGCGGGACCTATGGCTACACCTTC. Translated, it gives CASSDPHMGRGTYGYTF.

This clone was counted a single time. The chain uses TRBV15 and TRBJ1-5, with TRBD1 as a possible D gene (6 bases). Trimming pared 0 bases from V and 4 bases from J, leaving 10 bases between. The germline V gene has CDR1 LNHNV and CDR2 YYDKDF (reference sequence). The length of the CDR3 is 15 residues. In nucleotides, the CDR3 is TGTGCCACCAGCAGAGATACAGGGCCAAATCAGCCCCAGCATTTT. Protein: CATSRDTGPNQPQHF.

The chain is built from TRBV3-1 (or the pseudogene TRBV3-2) and TRBJ2-5; a weak D match, TRBD2 (5 bases). The CDR3 totals 15 residues. CDR1 and CDR2 from the germline V gene are LGHDT and YNNKEL (reference sequence). V lost 5 bases and J 4 bases, leaving 17 bases between the germline ends. Here the CDR3 DNA reads TGTGCCAGCAGCAAGTATATTATGGAGGCAGAGACCCAGTACTTC. Translating it yields CASSKYIMEAETQYF.

The rearrangement joins TRBV5-4 to TRBJ1-3; D remains ambiguous. V was shortened by 6 bases and J by 1 base, with 8 bases between the two germline ends. The CDR3 consists of 13 residues. CDR1 is SGHNT and CDR2 is YYREEE in the germline V gene (reference sequence). In nucleotides, the CDR3 is TGTGCCAGCACCCCCCCATCTGGAAACACCATATATTTT. Translating gives CASTPPSGNTIYF. The full variable domain, with the rest looked up from reference TRBV5-4 and TRBJ1-3, is ETGVTQSPTHLIKTRGQQVTLRCSSQSGHNTVSWYQQALGQGPQFIFQYYREEENGRGNFPPRFSGLQFPNYSSELNVNALELDDSALYLCASTPPSGNTIYFGEGSWLTVV.

The gene calls are TRBV19 and TRBJ2-7, with D possibly TRBD2 on 7 matching bases. The CDR3 runs to 15 residues. The ends were cut back, 5 bases at V and 2 bases at J, with 16 bases in the middle. Germline V CDR1 and CDR2: LNHDA, SQIVND (reference sequence). The CDR3 reads CASSAPGGRTYEQYF. DNA of the CDR3: TGTGCCAGTAGTGCTCCCGGGGGGCGCACCTACGAGCAGTACTTC. Looking up the rest from reference TRBV19 and TRBJ2-7 gives the full variable domain: DGGITQSPKYLFRKEGQNVTLSCEQNLNHDAMYWYRQDPGQGLRLIYYSQIVNDFQKGDIAEGYSVSREKKESFPLTVTSAQKNPTAFYLCASSAPGGRTYEQYFGPGTRLTVT.

This chain connects TRBV3-1 (or the pseudogene TRBV3-2) to TRBJ2-2, with D perhaps TRBD2 (5 bases). CDR3 length: 14 amino acids. Trimming removed 9 bases from V and 4 bases from J, with 15 bases in between. Germline V gives CDR1 LGHDT, CDR2 YNNKEL (reference sequence). The CDR3 is CASQLVRGTGELFF. The CDR3 DNA reads as TGTGCCAGTCAGCTGGTTCGGGGCACCGGGGAGCTGTTTTTT.

The J gene is TRBJ2-2, the V gene TRBV5-1; D is unclear. From germline, CDR1 is SGHRS and CDR2 YFSETQ. The CDR3 runs 15 residues. Trimming shortened V by 4 bases and J by 0 bases, and 10 bases separated the two germline ends. Here the CDR3 DNA reads TGCGCCAGCAGCAGACTCAACGCGAACACCGGGGAGCTGTTTTTT. Encoded protein: CASSRLNANTGELFF.

The chain recombines TRBV5-6 with TRBJ1-1, with a weak D call TRBD1 (6 bases). V was pared by 0 bases and J by 10 bases, with 13 bases between. Germline CDR1 SGHDT, CDR2 YYEEEE. This CDR3 has 13 residues. The CDR3 DNA follows: TGTGCCAGCAGCTTGGGGACAGCCCCTATAGCTTTCTTT. Amino acid sequence: CASSLGTAPIAFF.

This rearrangement joins TRBV6-5 to TRBJ1-5; 7 positions agree with TRBD1. Germline V lookup: CDR1 MNHEY, CDR2 SVGAGI. The J segment lost 7 bases and the V segment lost 6 bases, leaving 9 bases of the junction unmatched. The CDR3 totals 14 residues. The CDR3 DNA reads TGTGCCAGCAGGACAACAGGGGATAGCCAGCCCCAGCATTTT. This gives the protein CASRTTGDSQPQHF.

The chain links TRBV18 to TRBJ1-1, with a weak D call TRBD1 (6 bases). In germline, CDR1 is KGHSH, CDR2 LQKENI. This CDR3 comprises 13 residues. Trimming pared 9 bases from V and 6 bases from J, leaving 17 bases between. CDR3 in DNA: TGTGCCAGTACCCTAAACAGACAGGCTGAAGCTTTCTTT. Its protein is CASTLNRQAEAFF. Together with reference TRBV18 and TRBJ1-1, the CDR3 gives the full variable domain: NAGVMQNPRHLVRRRGQEARLRCSPMKGHSHVYWYRQLPEEGLKFMVYLQKENIIDESGMPKERFSAEFPKEGPSILRIQQVVRGDSAAYFCASTLNRQAEAFFGQGTRLTVV.